These 3 T cell receptor beta chains came from one sample sequenced in a study of OX40 agonist ivuxolimab in advanced cancers. TCRdb's table, derived via immunoSEQ multiplex PCR, lists solely in-frame clones and lacks some. Of some 72,000 clones in the sample, roughly 93% were seen once. The sequenced sample was CD4+ or CD8+ T cells sorted from blood, obtained in a trial of the OX40 agonist ivuxolimab. These receptors were obtained from an adult with an advanced solid tumor such as melanoma, head and neck, liver or kidney cancer.

The rearrangement joins TRBV30 to TRBJ1-1, with D hard to call. In germline, CDR1 is GTSNPN, CDR2 SVGIG (reference sequence). This CDR3 is built from 13 residues. Trimming took 4 bases from V and 0 from J, leaving 9 bases between them. The CDR3 nucleotides read TGTGCCTGGACCCTAAACATGAACACTGAAGCTTTCTTT. Translating it yields CAWTLNMNTEAFF.

The chain couples TRBV5-1 to TRBJ2-1; 10 nucleotides match TRBD2. J gave up 7 bases and V 3 bases, and 7 bases lay outside the gene matches. Per germline, CDR1 SGHRS and CDR2 YFSETQ. This CDR3 is built from 15 residues. DNA for the CDR3: TGCGCCAGCAGCTCCGGGGGAGCGGGGGGGAATGAGCAGTTCTTC. This encodes CASSSGGAGGNEQFF.

The chain employs TRBV4-1 and TRBJ2-1; tentatively, D is TRBD1 (5 bases). CDR1 MGHRA and CDR2 YSYEKL come from the germline V gene. The CDR3 extends over 14 amino acids. Between the trimmed V and J ends, which lost 4 bases and 9 bases, there was a span of 16 bases. The CDR3 DNA follows: TGCGCCAGCAGCCCAGAGACAGCCAGGAGTGAGCAGTTCTTC. This gives the protein CASSPETARSEQFF.